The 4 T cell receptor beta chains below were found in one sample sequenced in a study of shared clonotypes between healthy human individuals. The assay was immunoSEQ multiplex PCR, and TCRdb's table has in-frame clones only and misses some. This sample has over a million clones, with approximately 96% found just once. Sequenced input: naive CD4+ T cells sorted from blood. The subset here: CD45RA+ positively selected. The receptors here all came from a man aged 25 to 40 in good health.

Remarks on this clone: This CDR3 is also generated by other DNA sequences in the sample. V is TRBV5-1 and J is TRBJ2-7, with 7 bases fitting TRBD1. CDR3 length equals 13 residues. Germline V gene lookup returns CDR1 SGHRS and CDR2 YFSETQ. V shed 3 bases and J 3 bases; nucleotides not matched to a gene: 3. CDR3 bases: TGCGCCAGCAGCTGGGGGACAGACTACGAGCAGTACTTC. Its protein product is CASSWGTDYEQYF.

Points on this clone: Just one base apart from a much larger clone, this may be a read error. CDR3: CASSEGDRNEQFF. In DNA, the CDR3 is TGTGCCAGCAGTGAAGGGGACAGGAATGAGCAGTTCTTC. V is TRBV6-4 and J is TRBJ2-1; 8 nucleotides align to TRBD1. The V segment lost 3 bases and the J segment 7 bases; nucleotides outside the gene matches: 2. Germline-derived CDR1 and CDR2 are MRHNA and SNTAGT. The CDR3 totals 13 residues.

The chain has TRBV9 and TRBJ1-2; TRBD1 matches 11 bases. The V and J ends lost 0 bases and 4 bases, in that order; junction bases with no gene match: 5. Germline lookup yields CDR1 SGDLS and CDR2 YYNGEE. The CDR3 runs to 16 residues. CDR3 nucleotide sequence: TGTGCCAGCAGCGTAGCTAGGGGGACAGGGGGCTATGGCTACACCTTC. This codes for CASSVARGTGGYGYTF.

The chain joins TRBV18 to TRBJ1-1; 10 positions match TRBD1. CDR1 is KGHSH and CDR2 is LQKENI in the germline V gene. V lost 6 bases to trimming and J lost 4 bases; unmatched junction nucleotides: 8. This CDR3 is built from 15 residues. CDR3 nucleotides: TGTGCCAGCTCTCTTACTGACAGGGGGCCCACTGAAGCTTTCTTT. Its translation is CASSLTDRGPTEAFF.